This T cell receptor beta chain was sequenced for a study of OX40 agonist ivuxolimab in advanced cancers. With V trimmed by 5 bases and J by 5 bases, 2 bases remained unmatched. This CDR3 contains 14 residues. From germline, CDR1 is MDHEN and CDR2 SYDVKM. The protocol was immunoSEQ multiplex PCR, while the TCRdb copy is restricted to in-frame clones and leaves out a portion. The sample shows about 59,000 clones, 92% of them seen only once. Sequencing used CD4+ or CD8+ T cells sorted from blood, obtained in a trial of the OX40 agonist ivuxolimab. The genes are TRBV28 and TRBJ1-5, with TRBD1 identical over 11 bases. This TCR derives from an adult with an advanced solid tumor such as melanoma, head and neck, liver or kidney cancer. This CDR3 reads CASSPGQGDQPQHF. CDR3 sequence (DNA): TGTGCCAGCAGTCCGGGACAGGGGGATCAGCCCCAGCATTTT.